This T cell receptor beta chain comes out of a study of T-cell reconstitution after alpha-beta-depleted transplantation in children (dated by TCRdb to 2016 to 2018). Regarding the complete study: The study quantitatively tracked T-cell immune reconstitution after TCRalphabeta/CD19-depleted allogeneic hematopoietic cell transplantation in children using TCR repertoire profiling.

Regarding this clonotype: The target of this receptor is not known. One base away there is no much larger clone; base qualities are not given.

Preparation of the library involved PCR. The run used an Illumina HiSeq 2500. TCR libraries were prepared with molecular barcoding, using unique molecular identifiers to normalize TCRbeta repertoire quantification. TCRdb applied fastp at Q25 and MiXCR to the public reads, then kept only in-frame beta chains. Identical CDR3 proteins give one entry, which carries the most common genes and DNA. The table for this sample lists a few hundred thousand distinct CDR3 sequences; less than 15% of them were counted only once. 3.5% to 4.5% of the sample rests with the top ten. Unmatched junction bases come to 19, with V trimmed by 5 bases and J by 5 bases. CDR1 is given as ENHRY and CDR2 as SYGVKD, both from the germline V gene. Reading from cysteine to phenylalanine, the CDR3 counts 19 amino acids. Only CDR3 DNA is held: 57 bases, read in frame from base 1.

Material: PBMCs, obtained from the stem cell graft. The TCR was taken from a human donor who donated a stem cell graft to a child with Fanconi anemia. In this chain, TRBV10-3 is recombined with TRBJ2-7; 12 central bases correspond to TRBD2. The sequenced DNA: TGTGCCATCAGTTCTGTGAGGCTAGCGGGGGGGCCAGATGTCCACGAGCAGTACTTC. It encodes CAISSVRLAGGPDVHEQYF.